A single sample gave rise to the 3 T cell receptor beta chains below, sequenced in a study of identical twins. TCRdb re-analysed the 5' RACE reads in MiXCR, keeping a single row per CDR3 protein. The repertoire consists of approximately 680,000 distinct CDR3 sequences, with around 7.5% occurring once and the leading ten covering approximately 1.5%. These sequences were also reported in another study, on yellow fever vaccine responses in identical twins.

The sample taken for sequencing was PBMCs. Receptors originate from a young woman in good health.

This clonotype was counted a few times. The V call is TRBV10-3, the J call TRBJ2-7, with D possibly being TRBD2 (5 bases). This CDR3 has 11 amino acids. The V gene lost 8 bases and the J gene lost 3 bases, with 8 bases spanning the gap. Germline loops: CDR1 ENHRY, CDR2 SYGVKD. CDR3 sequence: CAIGGDYEQYF. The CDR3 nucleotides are TGTGCCATCGGAGGAGACTACGAGCAGTACTTC.

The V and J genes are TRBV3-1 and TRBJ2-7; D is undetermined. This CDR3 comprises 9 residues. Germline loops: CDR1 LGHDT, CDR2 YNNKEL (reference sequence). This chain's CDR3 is CRKRDEQYF. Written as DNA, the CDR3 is TGTAGAAAACGGGACGAGCAGTACTTC.

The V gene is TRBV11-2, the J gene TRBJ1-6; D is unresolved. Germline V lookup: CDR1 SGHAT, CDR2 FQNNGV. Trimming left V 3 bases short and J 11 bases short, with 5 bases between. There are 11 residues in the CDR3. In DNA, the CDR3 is TGTGCCAGCAGCTTCGGGGCACCCCTCCACTTT. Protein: CASSFGAPLHF. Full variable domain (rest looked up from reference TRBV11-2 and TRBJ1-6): EAGVAQSPRYKIIEKRQSVAFWCNPISGHATLYWYQQILGQGPKLLIQFQNNGVVDDSQLPKDRFSAERLKGVDSTLKIQPAKLEDSAVYLCASSFGAPLHFGNGTRLTVT.